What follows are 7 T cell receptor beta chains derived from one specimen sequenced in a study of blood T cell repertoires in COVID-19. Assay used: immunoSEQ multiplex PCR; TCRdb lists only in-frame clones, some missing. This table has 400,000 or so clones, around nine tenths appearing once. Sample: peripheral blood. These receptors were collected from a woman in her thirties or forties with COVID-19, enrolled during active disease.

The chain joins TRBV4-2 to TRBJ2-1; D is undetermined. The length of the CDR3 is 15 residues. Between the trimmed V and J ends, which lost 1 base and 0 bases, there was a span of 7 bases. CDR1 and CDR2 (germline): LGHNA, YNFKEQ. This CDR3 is CASSQAVSSYNEQFF. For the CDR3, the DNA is TGTGCCAGCAGCCAAGCTGTCAGCTCCTACAATGAGCAGTTCTTC.

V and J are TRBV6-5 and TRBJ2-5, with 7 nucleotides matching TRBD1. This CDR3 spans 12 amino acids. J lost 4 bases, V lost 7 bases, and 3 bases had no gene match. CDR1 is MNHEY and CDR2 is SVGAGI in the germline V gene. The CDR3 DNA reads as TGTGCCAGCAAATCAGGGGGAGAGACCCAGTACTTC. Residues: CASKSGGETQYF.

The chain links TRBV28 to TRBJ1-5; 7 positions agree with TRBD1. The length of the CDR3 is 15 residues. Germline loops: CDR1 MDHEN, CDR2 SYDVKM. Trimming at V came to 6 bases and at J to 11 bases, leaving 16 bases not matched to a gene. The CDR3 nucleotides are TGTGCCAGCAGCCCCCCCAGAGGGGGCGGAGGAGCCCAGCATTTT. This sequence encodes CASSPPRGGGGAQHF.

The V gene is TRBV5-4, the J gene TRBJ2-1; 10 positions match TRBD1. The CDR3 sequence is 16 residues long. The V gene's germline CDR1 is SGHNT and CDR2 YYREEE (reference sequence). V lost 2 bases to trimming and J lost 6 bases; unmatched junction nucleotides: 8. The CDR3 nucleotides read TGTGCCAGCAGCTTTCCCGGGACAGGGGTGATCAATGAGCAGTTCTTC. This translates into CASSFPGTGVINEQFF.

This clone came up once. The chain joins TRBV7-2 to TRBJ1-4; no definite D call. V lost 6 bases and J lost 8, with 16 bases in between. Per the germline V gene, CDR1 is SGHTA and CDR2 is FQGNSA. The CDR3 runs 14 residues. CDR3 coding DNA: TGTGCCAGCAGTCCCTCGACAAGACGGGAAAAACTGTTTTTT. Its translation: CASSPSTRREKLFF.

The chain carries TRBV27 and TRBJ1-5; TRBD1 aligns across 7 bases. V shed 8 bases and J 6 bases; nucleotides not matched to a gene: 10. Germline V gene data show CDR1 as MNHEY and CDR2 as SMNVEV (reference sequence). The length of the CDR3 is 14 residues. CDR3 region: CASGPDRASQPQHF. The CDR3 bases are TGTGCCAGCGGACCTGACAGGGCGAGTCAGCCCCAGCATTTT.

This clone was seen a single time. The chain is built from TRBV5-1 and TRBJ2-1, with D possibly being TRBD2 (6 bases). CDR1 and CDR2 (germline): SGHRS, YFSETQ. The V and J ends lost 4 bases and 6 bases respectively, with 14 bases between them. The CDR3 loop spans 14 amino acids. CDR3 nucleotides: TGCGCCAGCAGCCCCACTGGGACTGCCAATGAGCAGTTCTTC. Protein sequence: CASSPTGTANEQFF.